Following are 6 T cell receptor beta chains from one sample sequenced in a study of T cell clonotyping in hematopoietic cell transplantation. Sequenced by immunoSEQ multiplex PCR; TCRdb stores in-frame clones only, minus some. The data contain several thousand clones, about 90% of them singletons. The sample in question was peripheral blood mononuclear cells, obtained 180 days after allogeneic stem cell transplant. These receptors all stem from a female patient in her 50s who had an allogeneic stem cell transplant from an unrelated donor, so the T cells may come from the graft donor. Some clones in this sample may be carry-over from other donors' samples.

The CDR3 loop is CASSWPGGYEQYF. DNA of the CDR3: TGCGCCAGCAGCTGGCCCGGTGGTTACGAGCAGTACTTC. The gene calls are TRBV5-1 and TRBJ2-7; no definite D call. Per germline, CDR1 SGHRS and CDR2 YFSETQ. This CDR3 has 13 residues. Trimming stripped 3 bases from V and 4 bases from J, with 11 bases between.

There are a few counts of this clone. The chain recombines TRBV7-8 with TRBJ2-7, with D perhaps TRBD2 (5 bases). CDR3 length equals 15 residues. Trimming cost V 5 bases and J 5 bases, with 19 bases left between them. The V gene's germline CDR1 is SGHVS and CDR2 FQNEAQ. CDR3: CASSPQNPPGNEQYF. The CDR3 DNA sequence: TGTGCCAGCAGCCCTCAGAACCCCCCCGGGAACGAGCAGTACTTC. The full variable domain, its missing parts supplied by reference TRBV7-8 and TRBJ2-7, is GAGVSQSPRYKVAKRGQDVALRCDPISGHVSLFWYQQALGQGPEFLTYFQNEAQLDKSGLPSDRFFAERPEGSVSTLKIQRTQQEDSAVYLCASSPQNPPGNEQYFGPGTRLTVT.

J is TRBJ2-3 and V is TRBV6-1; maybe TRBD2 (6 bases). V lost 5 bases and J 0 bases, leaving 9 bases between the germline ends. The CDR3 is 14 residues long. Germline lookup yields CDR1 MNHNS and CDR2 SASEGT. In DNA form, the CDR3 reads TGTGCCAGCAGTACAGCGGGTAGCACAGATACGCAGTATTTT. This encodes CASSTAGSTDTQYF.

This clone was counted only a few times. The CDR3 DNA follows: TGCGCCAGCAGTTTATCCTGGAACACTGAAGCTTTCTTT. Translation: CASSLSWNTEAFF. J is TRBJ1-1 and V is TRBV5-1; no reliable D call. Trimming removed 5 bases at V and 1 base at J, with 9 bases between. This CDR3 spans 13 amino acids. Germline CDR1 reads SGHRS; CDR2 reads YFSETQ.

The gene calls are TRBV7-9 and TRBJ2-7, with 10 bases matching TRBD1. Germline CDR1 SEHNR, CDR2 FQNEAQ (reference sequence). V lost 5 bases and J lost 2; bases outside the gene matches: 6. The CDR3 has 15 amino acids. CDR3 residues: CASSPGDRGTYEQYF. CDR3 coding DNA: TGTGCCAGCAGCCCAGGGGACAGGGGAACCTACGAGCAGTACTTC.

V is TRBV7-8 and J is TRBJ2-7, with 7 positions matching TRBD1. This CDR3 is built from 15 residues. In germline, CDR1 is SGHVS, CDR2 FQNEAQ. V shed 3 bases and J 4 bases; nucleotides not matched to a gene: 9. CDR3 DNA: TGTGCCAGCAGCTTGCCTAAAGGGGGCTTTTACGAGCAGTACTTC. It is translated as CASSLPKGGFYEQYF.